Presented here are 7 T cell receptor beta chains from one specimen sequenced in a study of T cells in Graves' hyperthyroidism and ophthalmopathy (dated by TCRdb to about 2019). To prepare the library, multiplex PCR was applied. The sequencer listed for this sample is Illumina HiSeq 2000. Amplification of TCR beta CDR3 regions was carried out from RNA transcripts. The TCR CDR3 was subjected to a first round of RT-PCR using the HTBI primer set and the Qiagen OneStep RT-PCR kit. Clones were called with MiXCR by TCRdb after fastp trimmed the public reads at Q25, and only in-frame beta chains were retained. Records with the same CDR3 protein are collapsed into one entry carrying the most frequent genes and DNA. Present in this sample are approximately 630,000 distinct CDR3 sequences, 15% to 20% of which were seen just once. The ten largest clones represent 3% to 4% of the sample. The sample was blood. The receptors were gathered from a woman in her twenties or thirties with Graves' hyperthyroidism.

This clonotype was counted ten times or more. The V and J genes are TRBV11-2 and TRBJ2-1; tentatively, D is TRBD2 (6 bases). The V gene's germline CDR1 is SGHAT and CDR2 FQNNGV. This CDR3 has 14 amino acids. V lost 2 bases to trimming and J lost 10 bases, with 15 bases between them. The chain's CDR3 is CASSLIRGKGEQFF. The CDR3 DNA follows: TGTGCCAGCAGCTTAATTCGGGGGAAAGGGGAGCAGTTCTTC.

This clonotype was observed at least ten times. The chain combines TRBV30 with TRBJ1-2; the D gene is possibly TRBD1 (6 bases). This CDR3 is 13 amino acids long. CDR1 and CDR2 from the germline V gene are GTSNPN and SVGIG (reference sequence). Trimming took 1 base from V and 6 from J, leaving 12 bases between them. The CDR3 region is CAWSETGGDGYTF. The CDR3 DNA sequence: TGTGCCTGGAGTGAGACAGGTGGGGATGGCTACACCTTC.

This clonotype was observed many times. This sequence joins TRBV6-1 and TRBJ2-3; 7 nucleotides match TRBD1. Looked up from germline, CDR1 is MNHNS and CDR2 is SASEGT. After removal of 5 bases from V and 3 bases from J, the junction contained 8 bases not matched to a gene. The CDR3 has 15 residues. CDR3: CASSHSDRDTDTQYF. Written as DNA, the CDR3 is TGTGCCAGCAGTCACTCCGACAGGGATACAGATACGCAGTATTTT.

As for this clonotype: A much larger clone differs from this one at a single base, so this may be a read error. The chain is built from TRBV27 and TRBJ2-2, with D hard to call. The germline gives CDR1 MNHEY, CDR2 SMNVEV (reference sequence). The CDR3 sequence is 12 residues long. CDR3 loop: CVSRSYTGELFF. The CDR3 nucleotides read TGTGTCAGCAGGAGTTACACCGGGGAGCTGTTTTTT.

The rearrangement uses TRBV11-2 and TRBJ2-7; 7 nucleotides align to TRBD2. This CDR3 has 13 amino acids. J lost 4 bases, V lost 4 bases, and 4 bases had no gene match. Germline loops: CDR1 SGHAT, CDR2 FQNNGV. The CDR3 here is CASSSGGVYEQYF. The DNA of the CDR3 is TGTGCCAGCAGCTCGGGGGGAGTATACGAGCAGTACTTC.

This clonotype was observed many times. The chain carries TRBV27 and TRBJ1-1; D is undetermined. The CDR3 length is 15 residues. Per the germline V gene, CDR1 is MNHEY and CDR2 is SMNVEV (reference sequence). Trimming pared 5 bases from V and 6 bases from J, leaving 19 bases between. Written as DNA, the CDR3 is TGTGCCAGCAGTCCCCTTGAAAGGGAAGTGCCTGAAGCTTTCTTT. It encodes CASSPLEREVPEAFF.

Points on this clonotype: At one end, the junction sequence differs from germline, possibly due to a read error. This chain connects TRBV2 to TRBJ2-5; D ambiguous. The CDR3 consists of 10 residues. CDR1 and CDR2 from the germline V gene are SNHLY and FYNNEI. CDR3 DNA sequence: TGTGCCATAAGCCGCCCAGAATTGGACTTC. This translates into CAISRPELDF.